A selection of T cell receptor beta chains follows, all from one sample in a study of OX40 agonist ivuxolimab in advanced cancers. The assay was immunoSEQ multiplex PCR, and TCRdb's table has in-frame clones only and misses some. The sample has over 60,000 clones, about nine tenths seen once. Sequences were derived from CD4+ or CD8+ T cells sorted from blood, sampled in a trial of the OX40 agonist ivuxolimab. The receptor set was obtained from an adult with an advanced solid tumor such as melanoma, head and neck, liver or kidney cancer. Both conserved end residues are part of each CDR3. Fields, in order: V gene, D gene, CDR3 length, J gene, CDR3 DNA, CDR3 protein. The D gene is left open where the match is weak.

V: TRBV14
D: .
length: 13
J: TRBJ2-1
DNA: TGTGCCAGCAGCAAGAAACAGGGCAATGAGCAGTTCTTC
CDR3: CASSKKQGNEQFF

V: TRBV18
D: .
length: 19
J: TRBJ2-2
DNA: TGTGCCAGCTCACCACCGCGTATGACGAGCACCGCGAACACCGGGGAGCTGTTTTTT
CDR3: CASSPPRMTSTANTGELFF

V: TRBV4-2
D: .
length: 17
J: TRBJ2-3
DNA: TGTGCCAGCAGCCAAGAAATGCAGGGTTTCGGCACAGATACGCAGTATTTT
CDR3: CASSQEMQGFGTDTQYF

V: TRBV5-6
D: .
length: 16
J: TRBJ1-4
DNA: TGTGCCAGCAGCCAAACACGACAAGCAACTAATGAAAAACTGTTTTTT
CDR3: CASSQTRQATNEKLFF

V: TRBV23-1
D: TRBD1
length: 17
J: TRBJ2-7
DNA: TGCGCCAGCAGTCAATCCCCCAGGGACAGGGAGGCCTACGAGCAGTACTTC
CDR3: CASSQSPRDREAYEQYF

V: TRBV28
D: TRBD2
length: 14
J: TRBJ2-3
DNA: TGTGCCAGCAGGACTAGCGGTAGCACAGATACGCAGTATTTT
CDR3: CASRTSGSTDTQYF

V: TRBV6-6
D: .
length: 12
J: TRBJ2-7
DNA: TGTGCCAGCAGCAACCAGGGCTACGAGCAGTACTTC
CDR3: CASSNQGYEQYF

V: TRBV10-3
D: TRBD1
length: 13
J: TRBJ1-4
DNA: TGTGCCACCAGGGGGGTTGGGGATGAAAAACTGTTTTTT
CDR3: CATRGVGDEKLFF

V: TRBV6-5
D: TRBD2
length: 15
J: TRBJ2-7
DNA: TGTGCCAGCAGTTATGATAGCGGGGACCCCTACGAGCAGTACTTC
CDR3: CASSYDSGDPYEQYF

V: TRBV28
D: .
length: 15
J: TRBJ1-1
DNA: TGTGCCAGCAGTGCGGGACGGGACTTGAACACTGAAGCTTTCTTT
CDR3: CASSAGRDLNTEAFF

V: TRBV6-1
D: TRBD1
length: 17
J: TRBJ1-2
DNA: TGTGCCAGCAGTGAAGGGGGGCAGGGGGCTAGAAACTATGGCTACACCTTC
CDR3: CASSEGGQGARNYGYTF

V: TRBV19
D: .
length: 14
J: TRBJ1-2
DNA: TGTGCCAGTAGTATTAGAGGGCAGGACTATGGCTACACCTTC
CDR3: CASSIRGQDYGYTF

V: TRBV28
D: .
length: 12
J: TRBJ2-7
DNA: TGTGCCAGCAGCCCCCCGGGGTACGAGCAGTACTTC
CDR3: CASSPPGYEQYF

V: TRBV19
D: .
length: 15
J: TRBJ1-6
DNA: TGTGCCAGTTCGGACTGGGGAGAAGGTAATTCACCCCTCCACTTT
CDR3: CASSDWGEGNSPLHF

V: TRBV18
D: TRBD1
length: 14
J: TRBJ2-5
DNA: TGTGCCAGCTCACCTACAGGGGGCCAAGAGACCCAGTACTTC
CDR3: CASSPTGGQETQYF

V: TRBV28
D: .
length: 15
J: TRBJ2-7
DNA: TGTGCCAGCATAACCGGGGGTGCTAGCTCCTACGAGCAGTACTTC
CDR3: CASITGGASSYEQYF

V: TRBV6-6
D: TRBD1
length: 15
J: TRBJ1-6
DNA: TGTGCCAGCAGTTGGGAGGACAGGGTTCGTTCACCCCTCCACTTT
CDR3: CASSWEDRVRSPLHF

V: TRBV4-3
D: .
length: 13
J: TRBJ1-1
DNA: TGCGCCAGCAGCCAAGAAATGAACACTGAAGCTTTCTTT
CDR3: CASSQEMNTEAFF

V: TRBV6-5
D: .
length: 13
J: TRBJ2-7
DNA: TGTGCCAGCAGCCGGGACAACCCCTACGAGCAGTACTTC
CDR3: CASSRDNPYEQYF

V: TRBV10-3
D: TRBD2
length: 17
J: TRBJ2-3
DNA: TGTGCCATCAGTGACCGGACTAGCGGGGGAAACACAGATACGCAGTATTTT
CDR3: CAISDRTSGGNTDTQYF

V: TRBV7-8
D: .
length: 15
J: TRBJ2-7
DNA: TGTGCCAGCAGCCTAGAAAAATTGGGCTCCTACGAGCAGTACTTC
CDR3: CASSLEKLGSYEQYF

V: TRBV28
D: .
length: 15
J: TRBJ1-5
DNA: TGTGCCAGCAGTTTATCGGGATGGGGCAATCAGCCCCAGCATTTT
CDR3: CASSLSGWGNQPQHF

V: TRBV5-6
D: TRBD2
length: 15
J: TRBJ2-7
DNA: TGTGCCAGCAGCCTGATACTAGCGTTTTCCTACGAGCAGTACTTC
CDR3: CASSLILAFSYEQYF

V: TRBV7-9
D: TRBD1
length: 14
J: TRBJ1-2
DNA: TGTGCCAGCAGCTTATCCGGGACAGGGGTCGGCTACACCTTC
CDR3: CASSLSGTGVGYTF

V: TRBV28
D: .
length: 14
J: TRBJ1-4
DNA: TGTGCCAGCAGCGACAGCGCAACTAATGAAAAACTGTTTTTT
CDR3: CASSDSATNEKLFF

V: TRBV30
D: .
length: 14
J: TRBJ2-1
DNA: TGTGCCTGGATGGGACTTGCGGGGTACAATGAGCAGTTCTTC
CDR3: CAWMGLAGYNEQFF

V: TRBV6-6
D: .
length: 12
J: TRBJ1-2
DNA: TGTGCCAGCAGGTACAGGGCCTATGGCTACACCTTC
CDR3: CASRYRAYGYTF